This entry concerns a single TCR beta chain. The target antigen is unknown. The sample originates from a study of cytomegalovirus exposure and HLA in healthy donors. Study summary: The 120 validation repertoires, a later analysis reported, used the same platform as the 666 repertoires from the first cohort.

Only in-frame clones appear in the TCRdb table, and some are missing; sequencing was by immunoSEQ multiplex PCR. The sample includes about 140,000 clones, roughly nine tenths of them seen just once. Germline V gene sequence: CDR1 MGHRA, CDR2 YSYEKL. This CDR3 spans 15 amino acids. J was trimmed by 4 bases and V by 2 bases; bases with no gene match: 5. Regarding the study as a whole: The study designated around 150 TCR beta chains cytomegalovirus-associated. According to a subsequent analysis, TCR clusters from the first cohort were inclined to appear together in the 130 or so validation repertoires.

The receptor was isolated from a young man in good health and CMV-seronegative. Source material: PBMCs. V is TRBV4-1 and J is TRBJ1-5, with 7 bases fitting TRBD1. In DNA form, the CDR3 reads TGCGCCAGCAGCCAAACCGGACAGGTTAATCAGCCCCAGCATTTT. Its protein is CASSQTGQVNQPQHF.